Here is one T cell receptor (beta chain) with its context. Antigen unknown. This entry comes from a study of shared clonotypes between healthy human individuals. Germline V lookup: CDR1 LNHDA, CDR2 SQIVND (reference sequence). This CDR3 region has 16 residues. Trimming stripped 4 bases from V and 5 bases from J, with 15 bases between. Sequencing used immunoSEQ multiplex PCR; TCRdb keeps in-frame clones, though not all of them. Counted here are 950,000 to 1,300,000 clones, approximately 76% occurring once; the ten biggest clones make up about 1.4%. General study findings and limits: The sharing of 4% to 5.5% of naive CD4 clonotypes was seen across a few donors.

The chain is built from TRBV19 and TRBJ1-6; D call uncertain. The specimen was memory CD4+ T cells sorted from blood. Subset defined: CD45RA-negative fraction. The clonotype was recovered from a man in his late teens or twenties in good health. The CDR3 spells CASSNRANLDNSPLHF. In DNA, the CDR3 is TGTGCCAGTAGTAACCGGGCTAACCTTGATAATTCACCCCTCCACTTT.